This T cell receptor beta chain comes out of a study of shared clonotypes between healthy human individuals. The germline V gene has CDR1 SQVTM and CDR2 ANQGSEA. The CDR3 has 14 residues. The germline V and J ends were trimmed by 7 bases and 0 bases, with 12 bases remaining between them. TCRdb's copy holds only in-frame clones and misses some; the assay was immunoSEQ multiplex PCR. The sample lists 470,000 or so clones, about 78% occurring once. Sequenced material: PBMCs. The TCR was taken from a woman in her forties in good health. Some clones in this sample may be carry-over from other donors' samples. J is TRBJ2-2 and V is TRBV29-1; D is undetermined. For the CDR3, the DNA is TGCAGCGCCGGACGGACCTCGAACACCGGGGAGCTGTTTTTT. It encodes CSAGRTSNTGELFF.